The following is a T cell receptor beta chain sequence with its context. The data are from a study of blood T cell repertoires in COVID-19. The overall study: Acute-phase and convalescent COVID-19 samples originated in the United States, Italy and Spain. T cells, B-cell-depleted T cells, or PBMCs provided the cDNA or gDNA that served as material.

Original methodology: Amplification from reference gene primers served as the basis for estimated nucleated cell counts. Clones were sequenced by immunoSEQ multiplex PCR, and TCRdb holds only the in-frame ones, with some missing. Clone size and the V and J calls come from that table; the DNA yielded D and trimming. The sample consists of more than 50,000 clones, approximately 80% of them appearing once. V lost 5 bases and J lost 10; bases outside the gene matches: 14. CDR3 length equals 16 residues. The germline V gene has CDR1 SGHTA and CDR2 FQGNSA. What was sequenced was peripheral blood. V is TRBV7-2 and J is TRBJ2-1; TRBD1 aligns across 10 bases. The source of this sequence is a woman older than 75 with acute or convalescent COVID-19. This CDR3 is CASSRDRGLNLWEQFF. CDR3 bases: TGTGCCAGCAGCCGGGACAGGGGCCTCAACTTGTGGGAGCAGTTCTTC. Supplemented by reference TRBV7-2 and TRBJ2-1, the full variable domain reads GAGVSQSPSNKVTEKGKDVELRCDPISGHTALYWYRQSLGQGLEFLIYFQGNSAPDKSGLPSDRFSAERTGGSVSTLTIQRTQQEDSAVYLCASSRDRGLNLWEQFFGPGTRLTVL.